These 11 T cell receptor beta chains share one sample of origin, sequenced in a study of blood T cells in healthy people across ages. A second PCR, run for about 7 to 11 cycles, used a sample-barcoded 5' primer plus a J-beta primer mix. TCRdb reprocessed the 5' RACE reads with MiXCR, giving one entry per CDR3 protein. The sample has hundreds of thousands of distinct CDR3 sequences, less than 40% seen once; the top ten hold roughly 15%. Specimen: blood. Receptor source: a woman of 80 years or more in good health.

The genes are TRBV10-2 and TRBJ2-4, with D possibly matching TRBD1 (6 bases). The DNA end is a closer match to TRBJ2-7, so the J assignment may be wrong. The CDR3 contains 14 residues. CDR1 is WSHSY and CDR2 is SAAADI in the germline V gene. The CDR3: CASSLRQVPYEQYF. Here the CDR3 DNA reads TGCGCCAGCAGTCTCAGACAGGTTCCCTACGAGCAGTACTTC.

This chain links TRBV12-3 or TRBV12-4 with TRBJ1-1, with TRBD1 matching over 7 bases. Trimming removed 4 bases from V and 4 bases from J; junction bases left unmatched: 3. The CDR3 runs to 13 residues. The DNA for the CDR3 is TGTGCCAGCAGTTCAGGGGGGCTCACTGAAGCTTTCTTT. It is translated as CASSSGGLTEAFF.

This clonotype was found many times. This chain connects TRBV6-1 to TRBJ2-7; D uncertain. Per the germline V gene, CDR1 is MNHNS and CDR2 is SASEGT. V was cut by 0 bases and J by 4 bases, with 10 bases left in between. The CDR3 has 14 residues. In DNA, the CDR3 is TGTGCCAGCAGTGAAGCGCGAAGGTTGTACGAGCAGTACTTC. Residues: CASSEARRLYEQYF.

This clonotype has only a few counts. One base away lies a much larger clone, so this may be a sequencing read error. The rearrangement uses TRBV20-1 and TRBJ2-5; 7 bases map to TRBD2. Trimming cost V 2 bases and J 6 bases; bases outside gene matches: 6. CDR1 is DFQATT, CDR2 SNEGSKA, per germline (reference sequence). The CDR3 sequence is 13 residues long. CDR3 sequence: CSARWEGRKTQYF. The CDR3 DNA reads as TGCAGTGCTAGATGGGAGGGTAGGAAGACCCAGTACTTC.

This clonotype turned up a few times. CDR3 protein: CSARDPWTSGGLGGTQYF. The CDR3, as DNA: TGCAGTGCTAGAGACCCGTGGACTAGCGGGGGCCTCGGCGGGACGCAGTATTTT. The chain uses TRBV20-1 and TRBJ2-3, with 13 bases fitting TRBD2. Germline CDR1 is DFQATT and CDR2 is SNEGSKA (reference sequence). After removal of 0 bases from V and 9 bases from J, the junction contained 15 bases not matched to a gene. This CDR3 comprises 18 residues.

Regarding this clonotype: This may be a read error, as it is one base from a much larger clone. The chain couples TRBV12-3 or TRBV12-4 to TRBJ2-3; 11 positions agree with TRBD2. There are 15 residues in the CDR3. CDR3 bases: TGTGCCAGCAGTTTGATGGGACTAGCGGCAGATACGGAGTATTTT. It is translated as CASSLMGLAADTEYF.

This rearrangement joins TRBV3-1 to TRBJ2-7; tentative D call: TRBD2 (6 bases). Germline CDR1 and CDR2: LGHDT and YNNKEL (reference sequence). The germline V and J ends were trimmed by 4 bases and 5 bases, with 15 bases remaining between them. This CDR3 is 14 amino acids long. The CDR3, as DNA: TGTGCCAGCAGCCCCGGGACTTTAAGGAACGAGCAGTACTTC. Protein product: CASSPGTLRNEQYF.

Concerning this clonotype itself: A much bigger clone sits one base away, suggesting this may be a read error. The chain links TRBV12-3 or TRBV12-4 to TRBJ1-2; perhaps TRBD1 as D (5 bases). This CDR3 has 14 amino acids. Trimming left V 6 bases short and J 5 bases short, with 16 bases between. CDR3 bases: TGTGCCAGCAGGTCTCCAACAGGATCTTATGGCTACACCTTC. Translating gives CASRSPTGSYGYTF.

The chain is built from TRBV20-1 and TRBJ2-4; TRBD1 aligns across 8 bases. The DNA end is more similar to TRBJ2-7, so the J call may be wrong. In germline, CDR1 is DFQATT, CDR2 SNEGSKA (reference sequence). The CDR3 sequence is 13 residues long. The CDR3 region has the DNA TGCAGTGGTAGGGGGACAGGCTTATCCGAGCAGTACTTC. This codes for CSGRGTGLSEQYF.

The chain uses TRBV6-4 and TRBJ1-5; D might be TRBD1 (5 bases). This CDR3 is built from 18 residues. The V end was cut by 6 bases, the J end by 6 bases, with 27 bases between. Germline assignment: CDR1 MRHNA and CDR2 SNTAGT. CDR3 sequence: CASSVGTRPLINSQPQHF. The CDR3 DNA sequence: TGTGCCAGCAGCGTCGGGACTCGACCGTTAATAAATAGTCAGCCCCAGCATTTT.

This clonotype has a count of ten or more. The chain carries TRBV7-9 and TRBJ1-2; D is unresolved. This CDR3 comprises 12 residues. V was cut by 1 base and J by 1 base, with 1 base left in between. Germline CDR1 SEHNR, CDR2 FQNEAQ (reference sequence). The CDR3 nucleotides are TGTGCCAGCAGCTTAGTTAACTATGGCTACACCTTC. Encoded protein: CASSLVNYGYTF. The full variable domain, with the rest looked up from reference TRBV7-9 and TRBJ1-2, is DTGVSQNPRHKITKRGQNVTFRCDPISEHNRLYWYRQTLGQGPEFLTYFQNEAQLEKSRLLSDRFSAERPKGSFSTLEIQRTEQGDSAMYLCASSLVNYGYTFGSGTRLTVV.